Following are 7 T cell receptor beta chains from one sample sequenced in a study of vaccination effects on CD4 cells after COVID-19. On day 10 of culture, CD4+ T cells were separated out. These receptors lack a known antigen. TCRdb's copy holds only in-frame clones and misses some; the assay was immunoSEQ multiplex PCR. The sample has more than 40,000 clones; about 78% are singletons. Sequences were derived from CD4+ T cells from PBMCs cultured without peptide, sampled before COVID-19 vaccination. The receptors shown here come from a human donor who had a prior SARS-CoV-2 infection.

The CDR3 loop is CASAWDGYSPLHF. The CDR3 bases are TGTGCCAGCGCCTGGGACGGCTATTCACCCCTCCACTTT. The V gene is TRBV6-5, the J gene TRBJ1-6, with D possibly matching TRBD1 (5 bases). V was clipped by 8 bases and J by 8 bases, with 13 bases between them. Germline lookup yields CDR1 MNHEY and CDR2 SVGAGI. CDR3 length: 13 residues.

The chain recombines TRBV15 with TRBJ1-3; D uncertain. The V and J ends lost 0 bases and 0 bases respectively, with 9 bases between them. The CDR3 is made up of 16 amino acids. Germline V lookup: CDR1 LNHNV, CDR2 YYDKDF (reference sequence). This CDR3 is CATSRDYRPSGNTIYF. As DNA, the CDR3 is TGTGCCACCAGCAGAGATTACAGACCCTCTGGAAACACCATATATTTT.

V usage is TRBV28 and J usage is TRBJ2-5; no clear D gene. Germline CDR1 reads MDHEN; CDR2 reads SYDVKM. CDR3 length equals 12 residues. V was trimmed by 2 bases and J by 9 bases, leaving 10 bases between them. The CDR3 region has the DNA TGTGCCAGCAGTTTACGCGTACGGGCCCAGTACTTC. Translated, it gives CASSLRVRAQYF.

The V gene is TRBV6-6, the J gene TRBJ2-7; TRBD1 matches at 7 bases. CDR1 and CDR2 from the germline V gene are MNHNY and SVGAGI (reference sequence). CDR3 length: 14 amino acids. With 7 bases clipped from V and 3 bases from J, the junction kept 9 bases outside the gene matches. CDR3 nucleotide sequence: TGTGCCAGCACCGAACAGGGGCCCTACTACGAGCAGTACTTC. The encoded protein is CASTEQGPYYEQYF.

About this clone: The junction shows a germline mismatch at one end, possibly a read error. The chain uses TRBV9 and TRBJ2-5; D ambiguous. Germline assignment: CDR1 SGDLS and CDR2 YYNGEE. This CDR3 comprises 10 residues. CDR3 coding DNA: TGTGCCGGCCTCGGAGAGGCCCAGTACTTC. Its protein is CAGLGEAQYF.

V usage is TRBV10-3 and J usage is TRBJ1-2, with unresolved D. The length of the CDR3 is 13 residues. Trimming took 10 bases from V and 4 from J, leaving 16 bases between them. Germline CDR1 and CDR2: ENHRY and SYGVKD. CDR3 protein: CATWTGLPYGYTF. The CDR3 DNA reads TGTGCCACATGGACGGGCTTGCCCTATGGCTACACCTTC.

The J gene is TRBJ2-5, the V gene TRBV14; D is ambiguous. Deletions cut 2 bases from V and 4 bases from J, with 14 bases between. CDR3 size: 15 residues. The germline V gene has CDR1 SGHDN and CDR2 FVKESK. The CDR3 region has the DNA TGTGCCAGCAGCCAAAATCCTACCAGAGTAGAGACCCAGTACTTC. Residues: CASSQNPTRVETQYF.